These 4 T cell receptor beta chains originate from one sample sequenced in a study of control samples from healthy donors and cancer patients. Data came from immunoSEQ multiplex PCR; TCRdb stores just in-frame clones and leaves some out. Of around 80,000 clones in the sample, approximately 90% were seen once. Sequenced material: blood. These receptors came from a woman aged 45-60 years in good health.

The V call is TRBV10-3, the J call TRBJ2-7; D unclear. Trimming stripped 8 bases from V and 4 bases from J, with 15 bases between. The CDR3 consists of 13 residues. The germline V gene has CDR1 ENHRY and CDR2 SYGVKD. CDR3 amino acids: CAIQSMTIYEQYF. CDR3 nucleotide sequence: TGTGCCATCCAGAGTATGACCATTTACGAGCAGTACTTC.

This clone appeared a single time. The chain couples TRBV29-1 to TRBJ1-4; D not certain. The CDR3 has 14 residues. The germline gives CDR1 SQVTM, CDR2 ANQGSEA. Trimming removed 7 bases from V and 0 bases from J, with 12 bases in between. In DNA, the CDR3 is TGCAGCGCAGTAGAGGGTGCAACTAATGAAAAACTGTTTTTT. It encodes CSAVEGATNEKLFF.

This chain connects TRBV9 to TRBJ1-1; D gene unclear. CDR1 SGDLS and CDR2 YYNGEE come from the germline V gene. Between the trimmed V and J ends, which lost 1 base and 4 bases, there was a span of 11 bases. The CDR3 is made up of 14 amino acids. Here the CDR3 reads CASSVQIAGTEAFF. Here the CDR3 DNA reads TGTGCCAGCAGCGTACAGATTGCGGGCACTGAAGCTTTCTTT.

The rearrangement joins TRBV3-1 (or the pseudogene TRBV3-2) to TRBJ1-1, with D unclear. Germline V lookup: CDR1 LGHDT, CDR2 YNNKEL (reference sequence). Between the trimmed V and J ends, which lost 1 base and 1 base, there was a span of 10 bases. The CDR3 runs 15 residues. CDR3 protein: CASSQGRQSNTEAFF. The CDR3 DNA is TGTGCCAGCAGCCAAGGACGCCAGTCGAACACTGAAGCTTTCTTT.